This entry is about one T cell receptor (beta chain). This specimen belongs to a study of Ad26.COV2.S vaccination and SARS-CoV-2 variants. Overall study: The donor was enrolled in the Ad26.COV2.S arm of the COV1001 trial.

Trimming removed 9 bases at V and 0 bases at J, with 11 bases between. The CDR3 has 13 residues. The germline V gene has CDR1 MNHEY and CDR2 SVGAGI. Sequencing was performed with immunoSEQ multiplex PCR; in TCRdb, only in-frame clones are kept and a portion is missing. The top ten clones hold around 1.6% of a sample with approximately 460,000 clones, nearly 90% of them seen once. Treatment specified: some 20 received Ad26.COV2.S at low or high dose, single or two shots; about 5 received placebo; per-sample allocation not given. Collection of the samples took place on day 63 after the first injection of vaccine or placebo.

This sequence joins TRBV6-5 and TRBJ1-1; D might be TRBD1 (6 bases). The origin of this receptor is a person aged 18 to 65 who received the Ad26.COV2.S COVID-19 vaccine or a placebo. Material: peripheral blood, obtained in a trial of Ad26.COV2.S vaccine versus placebo. The CDR3 is CASRTAMNTEAFF. The CDR3 region has the DNA TGTGCCAGTAGGACAGCTATGAACACTGAAGCTTTCTTT.